This is a list of T cell receptor beta chains from one sample in a study of tumor and adjacent non-tumor tissue in lung cancer. TCRdb called the multiplex PCR reads again in MiXCR, with one record for every CDR3 protein. The sample has 60,000 to 65,000 distinct CDR3 sequences; more than 55% are singletons. Sequenced sample: distant non-tumor lung tissue. The source of these receptors is a man aged 65 to 85 with non-small cell lung cancer. Both conserved end residues are part of each CDR3. The order of the fields is J gene, D gene, clone size, V gene, CDR3 protein, CDR3 DNA. The D gene is left open where the match is weak. Clone size is given for some rows only: seen once, a few or many times, or a class if the clone is expanded.

J gene: TRBJ2-7
D gene: -
clone size: -
V gene: TRBV19
CDR3 protein: CASSIDRTNGEQYF
CDR3 DNA: TGTGCCAGTAGTATAGATCGCACGAATGGCGAGCAGTACTTC

J gene: TRBJ2-2
D gene: -
clone size: -
V gene: TRBV11-3
CDR3 protein: CATSTGGTVELSF
CDR3 DNA: TGTGCCACTTCAACCGGGGGCACAGTGGAGCTGTCTTTT

J gene: TRBJ1-1
D gene: TRBD1
clone size: -
V gene: TRBV11-2
CDR3 protein: CADSPNRGQTEAFF
CDR3 DNA: TGTGCCGACAGCCCAAACAGGGGGCAGACTGAAGCTTTCTTT

J gene: TRBJ2-2
D gene: TRBD1
clone size: -
V gene: TRBV11-2
CDR3 protein: CASSLQGTSFVGELFF
CDR3 DNA: TGTGCCAGCAGCCTACAGGGGACGTCATTCGTCGGGGAGCTGTTTTTT

J gene: TRBJ2-5
D gene: -
clone size: -
V gene: TRBV11-2
CDR3 protein: CASSRAAGNQETQYF
CDR3 DNA: TGTGCCAGCAGCAGGGCTGCGGGGAATCAAGAGACCCAGTACTTC

J gene: TRBJ2-1
D gene: TRBD2
clone size: many
V gene: TRBV6-1
CDR3 protein: CASSAPWTSGTNEQFF
CDR3 DNA: TGTGCCAGCAGTGCGCCCTGGACTAGCGGGACCAATGAGCAGTTCTTC

J gene: TRBJ2-1
D gene: -
clone size: -
V gene: TRBV24-1
CDR3 protein: CATSGEGYNEQFF
CDR3 DNA: TGTGCCACTTCGGGAGAGGGGTACAATGAGCAGTTCTTC

J gene: TRBJ2-2
D gene: TRBD2
clone size: many
V gene: TRBV5-1
CDR3 protein: CASSSQTSSLTGELFF
CDR3 DNA: TGCGCCAGCAGCTCCCAGACTAGCTCCCTCACCGGGGAGCTGTTTTTT

J gene: TRBJ2-5
D gene: TRBD1
clone size: once
V gene: TRBV5-4
CDR3 protein: CAGSSRQGRGQETQYF
CDR3 DNA: TGTGCCGGCAGCTCTCGACAGGGTAGGGGCCAAGAGACCCAGTACTTC

J gene: TRBJ2-3
D gene: TRBD2
clone size: once
V gene: TRBV10-2
CDR3 protein: CASSLASGSSRSTQYF
CDR3 DNA: TGCGCTAGCAGCCTGGCTAGCGGGAGCTCCCGGAGTACGCAGTATTTT

J gene: TRBJ1-6
D gene: -
clone size: -
V gene: TRBV5-4
CDR3 protein: CTSSLGLGSIALHF
CDR3 DNA: TGTACCAGCAGCTTGGGACTCGGGAGTATCGCCCTCCACTTT

J gene: TRBJ1-1
D gene: -
clone size: -
V gene: TRBV29-1
CDR3 protein: CSVRTGGEYTEAFF
CDR3 DNA: TGCAGCGTTAGAACCGGCGGGGAGTACACTGAAGCTTTCTTT

J gene: TRBJ2-2
D gene: -
clone size: -
V gene: TRBV6-1
CDR3 protein: CACGPDVYPTGELFF
CDR3 DNA: TGTGCCTGCGGTCCGGACGTATACCCCACCGGGGAGCTGTTTTTT

J gene: TRBJ1-3
D gene: -
clone size: many
V gene: TRBV6-5
CDR3 protein: CASSRILGSGNTIYF
CDR3 DNA: TGTGCCAGCAGTCGAATCTTGGGGTCTGGAAACACCATATATTTT

J gene: TRBJ2-7
D gene: -
clone size: -
V gene: TRBV6-1
CDR3 protein: CASRQNGISYEQYF
CDR3 DNA: TGTGCCAGCAGACAAAACGGGATTTCCTACGAGCAGTACTTC

J gene: TRBJ1-1
D gene: TRBD1
clone size: few
V gene: TRBV7-9
CDR3 protein: CASSFRTGNTEAFF
CDR3 DNA: TGTGCCAGCAGCTTTAGGACAGGGAACACTGAAGCTTTCTTT

J gene: TRBJ2-2
D gene: -
clone size: -
V gene: TRBV5-4
CDR3 protein: CANSTLLGRTLTGELFF
CDR3 DNA: TGTGCCAACAGCACCCTACTGGGCAGGACCCTCACCGGGGAGCTGTTTTTT

J gene: TRBJ2-3
D gene: TRBD1
clone size: -
V gene: TRBV4-1
CDR3 protein: CANSQEGTVRAGDTQYF
CDR3 DNA: TGCGCCAACAGCCAAGAGGGGACAGTCCGGGCAGGAGATACGCAGTATTTT

J gene: TRBJ2-7
D gene: -
clone size: -
V gene: TRBV29-1
CDR3 protein: CSVESHIYEQYF
CDR3 DNA: TGCAGCGTTGAATCACACATCTACGAGCAGTACTTC

J gene: TRBJ1-3
D gene: -
clone size: many
V gene: TRBV20-1
CDR3 protein: CSATDRSSGNTIYF
CDR3 DNA: TGCAGTGCTACAGACAGGAGCTCTGGAAACACCATATATTTT

J gene: TRBJ2-7
D gene: -
clone size: -
V gene: TRBV20-1
CDR3 protein: CSATATWGEQYF
CDR3 DNA: TGCAGTGCTACGGCGACATGGGGCGAGCAGTACTTC

J gene: TRBJ2-1
D gene: TRBD1
clone size: -
V gene: TRBV11-2
CDR3 protein: CASSVIPGQSYNEQFF
CDR3 DNA: TGTGCCAGCAGCGTTATCCCGGGACAGAGCTACAATGAGCAGTTCTTC

J gene: TRBJ1-4
D gene: -
clone size: -
V gene: TRBV21-1
CDR3 protein: CASSKAGSADEKLFF
CDR3 DNA: TGTGCCAGCAGCAAAGCAGGTAGCGCGGATGAAAAACTGTTTTTT

J gene: TRBJ2-2
D gene: -
clone size: -
V gene: TRBV11-2
CDR3 protein: CVSSLDRPASAGELFF
CDR3 DNA: TGTGTCAGCAGCTTAGATCGACCAGCCTCGGCCGGTGAGCTGTTTTTT

J gene: TRBJ1-2
D gene: TRBD1
clone size: -
V gene: TRBV14
CDR3 protein: CTSSQARGQGSSLGYTF
CDR3 DNA: TGTACCAGCAGCCAAGCCCGAGGACAGGGTTCTTCGCTTGGCTACACCTTC

J gene: TRBJ2-2
D gene: -
clone size: -
V gene: TRBV11-3
CDR3 protein: CAASTRGTGELFF
CDR3 DNA: TGTGCCGCTTCAACCAGGGGCACCGGGGAGCTGTTTTTT

J gene: TRBJ1-6
D gene: -
clone size: few
V gene: TRBV6-1
CDR3 protein: CVSSETRGRGSPLHF
CDR3 DNA: TGTGTCAGCAGTGAAACACGGGGTCGAGGCTCACCCCTCCACTTT

J gene: TRBJ2-2
D gene: TRBD2
clone size: -
V gene: TRBV29-1
CDR3 protein: CSAGISGTAGELFF
CDR3 DNA: TGCAGCGCAGGGATTAGCGGGACCGCCGGGGAGCTGTTTTTT

J gene: TRBJ1-2
D gene: -
clone size: -
V gene: TRBV7-9
CDR3 protein: CASSLDDGAGYSYTF
CDR3 DNA: TGTGCCAGCAGCTTAGACGACGGTGCGGGGTACAGCTACACCTTC